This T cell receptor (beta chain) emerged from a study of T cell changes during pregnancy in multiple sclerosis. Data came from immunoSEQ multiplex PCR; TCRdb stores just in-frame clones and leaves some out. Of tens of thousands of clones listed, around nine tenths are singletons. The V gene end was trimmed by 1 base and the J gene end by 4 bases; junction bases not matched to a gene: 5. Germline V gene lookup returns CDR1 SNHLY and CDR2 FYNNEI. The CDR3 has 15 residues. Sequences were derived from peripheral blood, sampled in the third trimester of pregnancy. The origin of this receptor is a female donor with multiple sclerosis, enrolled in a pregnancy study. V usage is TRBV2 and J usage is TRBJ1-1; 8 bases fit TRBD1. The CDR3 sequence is CASSEESGGGTEAFF. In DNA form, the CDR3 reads TGTGCCAGCAGTGAAGAGTCAGGGGGCGGCACTGAAGCTTTCTTT.